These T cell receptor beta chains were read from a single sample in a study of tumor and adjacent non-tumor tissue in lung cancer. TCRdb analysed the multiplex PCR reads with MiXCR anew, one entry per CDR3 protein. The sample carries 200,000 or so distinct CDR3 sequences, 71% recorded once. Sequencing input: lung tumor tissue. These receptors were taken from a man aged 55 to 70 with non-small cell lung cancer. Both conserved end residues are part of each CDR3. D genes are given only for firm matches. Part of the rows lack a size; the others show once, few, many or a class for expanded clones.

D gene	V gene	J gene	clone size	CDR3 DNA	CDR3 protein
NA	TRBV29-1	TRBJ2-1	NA	TGCAGCGCGCGAGGCAGGGTCCCGCCGCTTTCCTACGATGAGCAGTTCTTC	CSARGRVPPLSYDEQFF
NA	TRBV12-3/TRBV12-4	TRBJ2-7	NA	TGTGCCAGCAGCTATACAGGGTTCAACGAGCAGTACTTC	CASSYTGFNEQYF
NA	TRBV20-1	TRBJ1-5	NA	TGCAGTGCTAGTGAGGGCAGCGCCAATAGCAATCAGCCCCAGCATTTT	CSASEGSANSNQPQHF
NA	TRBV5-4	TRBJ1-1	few	TGTGCCAGCAGCTTGGCCCTGGGCGATCCGAACACTGAAGCTTTCTTT	CASSLALGDPNTEAFF
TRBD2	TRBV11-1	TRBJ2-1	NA	TGTGCCAGCAGCGGGACTAGCGGGGGTGCTGGCAATGAGCACTTCTTC	CASSGTSGGAGNEHFF
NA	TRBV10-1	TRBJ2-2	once	TGTGCCAGCAAGACGGACCCCGGGGAGCTGTTTTTT	CASKTDPGELFF
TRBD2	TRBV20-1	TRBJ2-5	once	TGCACTGCTAGAGTCTCCAGCGGGAACTCCTCGACCCAGTACTTC	CTARVSSGNSSTQYF
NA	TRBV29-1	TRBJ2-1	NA	TGCAGCGTTCTCCGGGGAGAGAACTACAATGGACAGTTCTTC	CSVLRGENYNGQFF
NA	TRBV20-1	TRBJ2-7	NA	TGCAGTGCTAGAGAGTCAAGGGATATCTACGAGCAGTACTTC	CSARESRDIYEQYF
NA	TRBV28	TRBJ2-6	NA	TGTGCCGGTGCTAAGAACTCTGGGGCCAACGTCCTGACTTTC	CAGAKNSGANVLTF
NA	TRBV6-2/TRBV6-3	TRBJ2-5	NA	TGTGCCAGCACTCCAAGACTAGGCGGAGAGACCCAGTACTTC	CASTPRLGGETQYF
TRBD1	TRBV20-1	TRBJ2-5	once	TGCAATGCTAGTCGGACAGGGCAAGAGGCCCAGTACTTC	CNASRTGQEAQYF
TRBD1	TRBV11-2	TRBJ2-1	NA	TGTGCCAGCAGCTTAGATCCACATACAGGGGCCGGTTGCTACAATGAGCAGTTATTC	CASSLDPHTGAGCYNEQLF
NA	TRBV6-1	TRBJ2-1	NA	TGTGCCAGCAGTGACGATCAGGGAACCAACAATGAGCAGTTCTTC	CASSDDQGTNNEQFF
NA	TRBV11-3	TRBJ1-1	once	TGTGTCAGCAGCTTAGAAGGGGGGCGGCACACTGGAGCTTTCTTT	CVSSLEGGRHTGAFF
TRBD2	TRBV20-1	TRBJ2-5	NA	TGCAGTGCAGAGGTACTAGCGGGGGTGAAGACCCAGAACTTC	CSAEVLAGVKTQNF
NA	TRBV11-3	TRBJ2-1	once	TGTGCCAGGAGCCCCGGACAGAACAATGAGCAGTTCTTC	CARSPGQNNEQFF
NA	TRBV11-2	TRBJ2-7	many	TGTGCCAGCAGCTTAGCAAACACCTTTACACCCTACGAGCAGTACTTC	CASSLANTFTPYEQYF
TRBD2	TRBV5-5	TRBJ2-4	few	TGTGCCAGCAGCTCACTAGCGGGGTCGGAGCGGGGAAACATTCAGTACTTC	CASSSLAGSERGNIQYF
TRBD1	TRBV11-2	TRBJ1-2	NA	TGTGTCACCAGCGTCCCCTCGGGAGAGGGGGCTGGCTACACCTTC	CVTSVPSGEGAGYTF
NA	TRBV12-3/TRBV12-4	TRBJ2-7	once	TGTGCCAGCAGTTCCACGTGGGGCACAGGCTCCTACGAGCAGTACTTC	CASSSTWGTGSYEQYF
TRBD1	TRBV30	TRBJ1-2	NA	TGTGCCTGGAGGGACAGGGGAGTAGGCTACACCTTC	CAWRDRGVGYTF
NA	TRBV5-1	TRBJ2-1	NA	TGCGCCAGCAGCTCCATCGGGAGCTACTACAATAAGCAGTTCTTC	CASSSIGSYYNKQFF
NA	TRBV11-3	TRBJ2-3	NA	TGTGCCGGCAGCCTTTTAGTGGGGGGCTTGACAGATACGCAGTATTTT	CAGSLLVGGLTDTQYF